Below, one T cell receptor beta chain is given with its context. Its antigen is not known. Given a much more abundant clone one base away, this may be a read error. Prepared libraries of TCR beta cDNA carried unique molecular identifiers. TCRdb re-called the PCR reads with MiXCR, one entry per CDR3 protein. This table has hundreds of thousands of distinct CDR3 sequences, 30% appearing once. The CDR3 sequence is 12 residues long. Germline loops: CDR1 DFQATT, CDR2 SNEGSKA (reference sequence). This specimen belongs to a study of post-analysis software for immune sequencing data. Study-wide results and limits: Relative to controls, patients had about 5 TRBV segments at higher frequency, with TRBV5-6, TRBV5-1 and TRBV20-1 among these.

Sequenced input: blood. The rearrangement links TRBV20-1 to TRBJ2-5; D unclear. This TCR was recovered from a girl aged 5 to 17 with multiple sclerosis. CDR3 DNA sequence: TGCAGGGCCACATTGTACCAAGAGACCCAGTACTTC. Its protein product is CRATLYQETQYF.